Following are 9 T cell receptor beta chains from one sample sequenced in a study of cytomegalovirus exposure and HLA in healthy donors. PCR involved 60 Vbeta and 13 Jbeta primers. Data came from immunoSEQ multiplex PCR; TCRdb stores just in-frame clones and leaves some out. The data show over 150,000 clones, under 90% seen once. The specimen was PBMCs. Source of these receptors: a man in his thirties or forties in good health and CMV-seropositive.

A single count supports this clone. DNA of the CDR3: TGTGCCAGCAGCGTAGCTACCCAGGGGTCAGAGACCCAGTACTTC. It is translated as CASSVATQGSETQYF. This rearrangement joins TRBV9 to TRBJ2-5, with D possibly TRBD1 on 6 matching bases. Per germline, CDR1 SGDLS and CDR2 YYNGEE. The CDR3 has 15 amino acids. V shed 0 bases and J shed 4 bases, with 13 bases lying between them.

In nucleotides, the CDR3 is TGTGCCAGCTCACCCTCTGACAGGGGGCGCGAGCAGTACTTC. The encoded protein is CASSPSDRGREQYF. The chain is built from TRBV18 and TRBJ2-5; TRBD1 aligns across 10 bases. The end of the DNA aligns better with TRBJ2-7, so the J call may be wrong. CDR3 length: 14 residues. Germline lookup yields CDR1 KGHSH and CDR2 LQKENI.

The genes are TRBV15 and TRBJ2-7, with D possibly matching TRBD2 (6 bases). Germline-derived CDR1 and CDR2 are LNHNV and YYDKDF (reference sequence). Deletions cut 3 bases from V and 0 bases from J, with 12 bases between. This CDR3 has 15 amino acids. CDR3 in amino acids: CATSRPAGFSYEQYF. The CDR3 DNA follows: TGTGCCACCAGCAGGCCGGCGGGATTCTCCTACGAGCAGTACTTC.

This clone is a singleton in its sample. V is TRBV19 and J is TRBJ1-1; 10 bases are shared with TRBD1. The CDR3 extends over 16 amino acids. With V trimmed by 4 bases and J by 5 bases, 10 bases remained unmatched. CDR1 LNHDA and CDR2 SQIVND come from the germline V gene (reference sequence). CDR3 sequence: CASSTRDRGRGTEAFF. The CDR3 DNA follows: TGTGCCAGTAGTACCCGGGACAGGGGTCGGGGAACTGAAGCTTTCTTT.

This chain links TRBV7-9 with TRBJ2-7, with 8 positions matching TRBD1. The CDR3 loop spans 13 amino acids. Germline V gene data show CDR1 as SEHNR and CDR2 as FQNEAQ (reference sequence). V shed 5 bases and J 4 bases; nucleotides not matched to a gene: 4. The CDR3: CASSRTGGYEQYF. In nucleotides, the CDR3 is TGTGCCAGCAGCCGAACAGGGGGGTACGAGCAGTACTTC.

This chain connects TRBV5-4 to TRBJ2-3; 11 bases line up with TRBD2. CDR1 is SGHNT and CDR2 is YYREEE in the germline V gene (reference sequence). Trimming at V came to 3 bases and at J to 0 bases, leaving 6 bases not matched to a gene. This CDR3 comprises 17 residues. The DNA of the CDR3 is TGTGCCAGCAGCTCGGGACTAGCGGTTCAAAGCACAGATACGCAGTATTTT. Encoded protein: CASSSGLAVQSTDTQYF.

V usage is TRBV15 and J usage is TRBJ1-4; D call uncertain. The CDR3 is made up of 17 amino acids. Germline V lookup: CDR1 LNHNV, CDR2 YYDKDF (reference sequence). The V end lost 0 bases, the J end lost 4 bases, and 15 bases lay between the germline ends. The CDR3 is CATSRDGVGKDNEKLFF. CDR3 nucleotides: TGTGCCACCAGCAGAGATGGTGTCGGGAAGGATAATGAAAAACTGTTTTTT.

A few counts support this clone. The rearrangement joins TRBV7-9 to TRBJ1-1; D not resolved. The CDR3 has 10 residues. V lost 8 bases, J lost 3 bases, and 4 bases lay in between. Germline V gives CDR1 SEHNR, CDR2 FQNEAQ (reference sequence). This CDR3 reads CASADTEAFF. The CDR3 nucleotides are TGTGCCAGCGCGGACACTGAAGCTTTCTTT.

The chain employs TRBV9 and TRBJ2-2; TRBD1 agrees at 8 bases. V was pared by 4 bases and J by 1 base, with 6 bases of the junction left unmatched. Germline V gene sequence: CDR1 SGDLS, CDR2 YYNGEE. The CDR3 spans 16 residues. The CDR3 is CASSPFDRGNTGELFF. The CDR3 nucleotides are TGTGCCAGCAGCCCATTCGACAGGGGGAACACCGGGGAGCTGTTTTTT.